This is a list of T cell receptor beta chains from one sample in a study of cytomegalovirus exposure and HLA in healthy donors. Libraries were prepared by immunoSEQ multiplex PCR; TCRdb keeps only in-frame clonotypes and omits some of them. This sample contains 49,000 or so clones. Source material: PBMCs. All receptors derive from a man aged 40-50 years in good health and CMV-seropositive. CDR3s include the opening cysteine and the closing phenylalanine or tryptophan. Each record gives: V gene, J gene, D gene, CDR3 protein, CDR3 DNA. A D gene is named only where the DNA matches it firmly.

>TRBV7-2|TRBJ2-3|TRBD2
CASSLWGVAGGSFTDTQYF
TGTGCCAGCAGCTTATGGGGGGTAGCGGGGGGCTCCTTCACAGATACGCAGTATTTT
>TRBV2|TRBJ2-5|-
CASSESRGETQYF
TGTGCCAGCAGTGAATCTAGGGGGGAGACCCAGTACTTC
>TRBV25-1|TRBJ2-3|-
CASSPRQDEPSTDTQYF
TGTGCCAGCAGTCCCAGACAGGACGAACCTAGCACAGATACGCAGTATTTT
>TRBV6-6|TRBJ2-7|-
CASSFRVYEQYF
TGTGCCAGCAGTTTCCGGGTTTACGAGCAGTACTTC
>TRBV7-3|TRBJ2-7|TRBD2
CASSSTGLAAQYF
TGTGCCAGCAGCTCCACGGGACTAGCGGCTCAGTACTTC
>TRBV19|TRBJ1-1|-
CASSIRGLANTEAFF
TGTGCCAGTAGTATTAGAGGACTGGCGAACACTGAAGCTTTCTTT
>TRBV7-2|TRBJ2-5|TRBD2
CASSQLAGGQTQYF
TGTGCCAGCAGCCAGCTAGCGGGGGGCCAGACCCAGTACTTC
>TRBV2|TRBJ2-2|TRBD1
CASSEGQGKVGELFF
TGTGCCAGCAGTGAAGGACAGGGTAAGGTCGGGGAGCTGTTTTTT
>TRBV7-2|TRBJ1-1|-
CASSSPQGTEAFF
TGTGCCAGCAGCTCACCCCAGGGAACTGAAGCTTTCTTT
>TRBV10-3|TRBJ2-7|TRBD1
CAISGQGGVSYEQYF
TGTGCCATCAGTGGACAGGGTGGGGTCTCCTACGAGCAGTACTTC
>TRBV7-3|TRBJ2-1|TRBD1
CASSSPGTGTYNEQFF
TGTGCCAGCAGCTCACCCGGGACAGGGACCTACAATGAGCAGTTCTTC
>TRBV11-2|TRBJ1-2|TRBD1
CASSRSGGPGVTF
TGTGCCAGCAGCCGGTCAGGGGGCCCCGGTGTTACCTTC
>TRBV27|TRBJ2-5|-
CASSDKIAPPRTQYF
TGTGCCAGCAGTGACAAAATAGCGCCCCCGAGGACCCAGTACTTC
>TRBV30|TRBJ2-5|TRBD1
CAWSLPGGFETQYF
TGTGCCTGGAGTCTCCCAGGGGGCTTTGAGACCCAGTACTTC
>TRBV28|TRBJ1-2|-
CASGEGWRYGYTF
TGTGCCAGCGGGGAGGGGTGGCGTTATGGCTACACCTTC
>TRBV28|TRBJ1-1|-
CASSTPETAGVEAFF
TGTGCCAGCTCGACCCCCGAGACAGCGGGAGTCGAAGCTTTCTTT
>TRBV28|TRBJ2-2|-
CASSTPTGELFF
TGTGCCAGCTCGACACCCACCGGGGAGCTGTTTTTT
>TRBV28|TRBJ1-2|-
CASSLITGNYGYTF
TGTGCCAGCAGTTTAATTACAGGGAACTATGGCTACACCTTC
>TRBV4-2|TRBJ2-5|TRBD2
CASSQDSGTPGLTQYF
TGTGCCAGCAGCCAAGATAGCGGGACTCCGGGACTGACCCAGTACTTC
>TRBV28|TRBJ1-5|-
CASSLLGSRNQPQHF
TGTGCCAGCAGTTTACTCGGGTCCCGAAATCAGCCCCAGCATTTT
>TRBV9|TRBJ2-6|TRBD2
CASSVGLAGASGANVLTF
TGTGCCAGCAGCGTAGGACTAGCGGGGGCCTCTGGGGCCAACGTCCTGACTTTC
>TRBV19|TRBJ1-2|TRBD1
CASSTRTGVTPYGYTF
TGTGCCAGTAGTACTCGGACAGGCGTGACCCCCTATGGCTACACCTTC
>TRBV28|TRBJ2-6|TRBD1
CASSTTTGVGANVLTF
TGTGCCAGCAGTACCACGACAGGGGTGGGGGCCAACGTCCTGACTTTC
>TRBV19|TRBJ1-4|-
CASSSTGRGNEKLFF
TGTGCCAGTAGTTCCACCGGCAGGGGCAATGAAAAACTGTTTTTT